This paragraph reports one TCR beta chain. This record belongs to a study of blood T cell repertoires in COVID-19. Trimming stripped 6 bases from V and 7 bases from J, with 12 bases between. The CDR3 spans 13 residues. CDR1 and CDR2 from the germline V gene are KGHDR and SFDVKD. Using immunoSEQ multiplex PCR, the repertoire was profiled, and TCRdb retains in-frame clones only, with some absent. This sample has about 270,000 clones, with less than 90% found just once. The TCR sequence derives from a woman aged 45-65 years who had recovered from COVID-19. The chain has TRBV24-1 and TRBJ1-5, with D possibly TRBD1 on 5 matching bases. The specimen was PBMCs or T cells enriched from blood (not recorded which). CDR3 sequence reads: CATSPQGGQPQHF. CDR3 sequence (DNA): TGTGCCACCAGTCCGCAGGGTGGCCAGCCCCAGCATTTT.